This T cell receptor (beta chain) was sequenced during a study of blood T cell repertoires in COVID-19. Study at large: Researchers got acute and convalescent COVID-19 samples from the United States, Italy and Spain. The analysed material was cDNA or gDNA that came from T cells, B-cell-depleted T cells, or PBMCs.

In the original workflow: Reference gene primer amplification gave nucleated cell count estimates. Here immunoSEQ multiplex PCR was the method, and the copy in TCRdb shows in-frame clones only, minus some. Clonal size and the V and J genes are those of that table, whereas D and trimming came from the DNA. In the table there are over 60,000 clones, about 82% of which are singletons. Germline loops: CDR1 GTSNPN, CDR2 SVGIG (reference sequence). The trim removed 0 bases at V and 2 bases at J, leaving 5 bases unmatched. The CDR3 length is 15 residues. The sequence came from a human donor in a cohort sampled during active COVID-19. This sequence joins TRBV30 and TRBJ2-3; the match to TRBD2 covers 7 bases. Source material: peripheral blood. Here the CDR3 reads CAWSVPAGFTDTQYF. CDR3 bases: TGTGCCTGGAGTGTACCAGCGGGGTTCACAGATACGCAGTATTTT.